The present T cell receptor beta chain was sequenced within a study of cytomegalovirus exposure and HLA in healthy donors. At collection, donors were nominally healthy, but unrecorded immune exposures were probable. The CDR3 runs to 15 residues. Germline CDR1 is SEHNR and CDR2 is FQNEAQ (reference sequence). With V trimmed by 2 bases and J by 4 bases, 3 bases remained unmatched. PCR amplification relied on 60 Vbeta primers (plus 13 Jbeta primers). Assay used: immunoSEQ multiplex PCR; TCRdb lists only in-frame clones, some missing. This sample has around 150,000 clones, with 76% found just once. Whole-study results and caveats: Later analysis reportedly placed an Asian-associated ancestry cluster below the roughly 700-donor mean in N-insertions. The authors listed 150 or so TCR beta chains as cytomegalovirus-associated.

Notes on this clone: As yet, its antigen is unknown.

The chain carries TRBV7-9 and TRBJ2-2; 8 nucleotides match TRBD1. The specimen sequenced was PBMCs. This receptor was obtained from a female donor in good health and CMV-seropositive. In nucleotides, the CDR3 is TGTGCCAGCAGCTTAACAGGGGGGAGCACCGGGGAGCTGTTTTTT. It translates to CASSLTGGSTGELFF.